The 29 T cell receptor beta chains below come from one sample, sequenced in a study of T cells in Graves' hyperthyroidism and ophthalmopathy (dated by TCRdb to the late 2010s). Receptor libraries were prepared by multiplex PCR. Reads for this sample came from an Illumina HiSeq 2000. The TCR beta CDR3 regions were amplified from RNA transcripts. For the first round of RT-PCR on the TCR CDR3, the HTBI primer set was used together with the Qiagen OneStep RT-PCR kit. TCRdb trimmed the raw reads at Q25, called clones with MiXCR and kept productive beta chains. Under each unique CDR3 protein, matching rows form one entry showing the most common genes and DNA. The sample records around 690,000 distinct CDR3 sequences, 15% to 20% of which are singletons. The ten top clones hold around 15% of the sample. The sequenced sample was blood. Receptor source: a man in his fifties with Graves' hyperthyroidism.

This clonotype was seen more than once but under ten times. This chain links TRBV7-9 with TRBJ1-1; weak D call: TRBD1 (5 bases). Germline V CDR1 and CDR2: SEHNR, FQNEAQ (reference sequence). V was clipped by 5 bases and J by 3 bases, with 10 bases between them. The CDR3 loop spans 13 amino acids. In DNA form, the CDR3 reads TGTGCCAGCAGCCTGGGGGAATACACTGAAGCTTTCTTT. It encodes CASSLGEYTEAFF.

This clonotype was detected once. A read error may be the cause here, since a much bigger clone is one base away. V gene TRBV14 combines with J gene TRBJ2-3, with TRBD2 identical over 9 bases. The V and J ends lost 4 bases and 2 bases, in that order; junction bases with no gene match: 1. This CDR3 is built from 14 residues. Per the germline V gene, CDR1 is SGHDN and CDR2 is FVKESK. Here the CDR3 reads CASSPSGATDTQYF. CDR3 in DNA: TGTGCCAGCAGCCCTAGCGGGGCCACAGATACGCAGTATTTT.

This clonotype was counted at least ten times. The chain employs TRBV28 and TRBJ1-5; D is unresolved. The CDR3 spans 14 residues. Germline V gives CDR1 MDHEN, CDR2 SYDVKM. Trimming took 10 bases from V and 0 from J, leaving 13 bases between them. The CDR3 loop reads CATGVRFSNQPQHF. CDR3 coding DNA: TGTGCCACCGGAGTTCGTTTTAGCAATCAGCCCCAGCATTTT.

The chain joins TRBV4-3 to TRBJ2-7; D ambiguous. V was trimmed by 1 base and J by 3 bases, leaving 10 bases between them. The CDR3 has 14 amino acids. CDR1 is LGHNA and CDR2 is YSLEER in the germline V gene. DNA of the CDR3: TGCGCCAGCAGCCAAGTAATAGGGAACTACGAGCAGTACTTC. This gives the protein CASSQVIGNYEQYF.

This clonotype was detected many times. This sequence joins TRBV7-2 and TRBJ1-5; possible D gene TRBD1, 5 bases. The CDR3 has 15 amino acids. CDR1 and CDR2 (germline): SGHTA, FQGNSA. Trimming pared 1 base from V and 6 bases from J, leaving 13 bases between. The CDR3: CASSLVSGNRQPQHF. The DNA of the CDR3 is TGTGCCAGCAGCTTAGTTTCAGGGAATCGTCAGCCCCAGCATTTT.

V gene TRBV10-1 combines with J gene TRBJ2-7, with 7 bases lining up with TRBD2. Germline lookup yields CDR1 WNHNN and CDR2 SYGVQD (reference sequence). CDR3 size: 16 residues. Unmatched junction bases numbered 11, after V lost 2 bases and J lost 4 bases. CDR3 amino acids: CASSEPRTRRIYEQYF. The DNA for the CDR3 is TGCGCCAGCAGTGAGCCCCGGACTAGAAGAATATACGAGCAGTACTTC.

This sequence joins TRBV3-1 and TRBJ2-5; D unclear. The length of the CDR3 is 12 residues. Trimming left V 8 bases short and J 3 bases short, with 10 bases between. Germline V gene sequence: CDR1 LGHDT, CDR2 YNNKEL (reference sequence). The CDR3 here is CASAGGEETQYF. For the CDR3, the DNA is TGTGCCAGCGCAGGTGGAGAAGAGACCCAGTACTTC.

The chain links TRBV20-1 to TRBJ2-3, with a tentative D call TRBD2 (5 bases). This CDR3 spans 15 amino acids. V lost 5 bases, J lost 3 bases, and 18 bases lay in between. Germline CDR1 and CDR2: DFQATT and SNEGSKA (reference sequence). CDR3 nucleotide sequence: TGCAGTGCTGGGCCGTTGGGAGCAATGACAGATACGCAGTATTTT. Translating it yields CSAGPLGAMTDTQYF.

This clonotype was detected many times. The chain joins TRBV28 to TRBJ2-7; 7 bases line up with TRBD1. J was trimmed by 5 bases and V by 7 bases; bases with no gene match: 11. This CDR3 comprises 14 residues. Germline CDR1 is MDHEN and CDR2 is SYDVKM. The CDR3 region is CASTQTGKLDEQYF. The CDR3 nucleotides are TGTGCCAGCACCCAGACAGGGAAGCTAGACGAGCAGTACTTC.

The chain is built from TRBV18 and TRBJ2-7; 9 nucleotides align to TRBD2. CDR3 length equals 16 residues. J was trimmed by 4 bases and V by 0 bases; bases with no gene match: 7. Germline lookup yields CDR1 KGHSH and CDR2 LQKENI. Written as DNA, the CDR3 is TGTGCCAGCTCACCACCGTGGGCTAGCGGGAAATACGAGCAGTACTTC. Translating it yields CASSPPWASGKYEQYF.

This clonotype showed up many times. This chain joins TRBV12-3 or TRBV12-4 and TRBJ2-3; no clear D. V dropped 3 bases and J dropped 1 base, with 5 bases sitting between them. This CDR3 contains 13 residues. The CDR3 here is CASSFFRTDTQYF. CDR3 coding DNA: TGTGCCAGCAGTTTCTTTCGCACAGATACGCAGTATTTT.

This clonotype was counted many times. The chain joins TRBV20-1 to TRBJ1-6, with D maybe TRBD1 (6 bases). The CDR3 is made up of 14 amino acids. CDR1 DFQATT and CDR2 SNEGSKA come from the germline V gene (reference sequence). V lost 5 bases and J 9 bases, leaving 17 bases between the germline ends. The chain's CDR3 is CSAPFGRGASPLHF. CDR3 bases: TGCAGTGCTCCCTTCGGGAGGGGGGCTTCACCCCTCCACTTT.

This clonotype occurred many times. The gene calls are TRBV20-1 and TRBJ1-4, with D maybe TRBD1 (6 bases). Germline CDR1 reads DFQATT; CDR2 reads SNEGSKA (reference sequence). CDR3 length: 15 amino acids. Trimming took off 6 bases at V and 5 bases at J, with 19 bases between the two ends. This chain's CDR3 is CSATFPGAGNEKLFF. The CDR3 DNA reads TGCAGTGCCACATTCCCGGGGGCGGGAAATGAAAAACTGTTTTTT.

CDR3 DNA sequence: TGTGCCAGCAGTTTCGGGGGGACAGGGCCCGGAGGGACTGAAGCTTTCTTT. This gives the protein CASSFGGTGPGGTEAFF. The rearrangement joins TRBV6-5 to TRBJ1-1; 9 bases match TRBD1. CDR3 length: 17 amino acids. The germline gives CDR1 MNHEY, CDR2 SVGAGI. With 4 bases clipped from V and 5 bases from J, the junction kept 14 bases outside the gene matches.

This clonotype has more than one count but fewer than ten. The chain links TRBV27 to TRBJ2-7, with no clear D. There are 14 residues in the CDR3. Germline CDR1 and CDR2: MNHEY and SMNVEV (reference sequence). Trimming shortened V by 3 bases and J by 0 bases, and 9 bases separated the two germline ends. CDR3 loop: CASSFAISSYEQYF. The CDR3 bases are TGTGCCAGCAGTTTCGCCATTAGCTCCTACGAGCAGTACTTC.

This clonotype appeared a few times. The V gene is TRBV25-1, the J gene TRBJ2-6, with TRBD2 as a possible D gene (5 bases). Trimming took 7 bases from V and 0 from J, leaving 16 bases between them. The CDR3 loop spans 17 amino acids. Per germline, CDR1 MGHDK and CDR2 SYGVNS. This CDR3 reads CASTPREGDSGANVLTF. CDR3 nucleotides: TGTGCCAGCACTCCCCGAGAGGGAGACTCTGGGGCCAACGTCCTGACTTTC.

This chain joins TRBV20-1 and TRBJ1-2; 9 positions match TRBD1. V trimming: 4 bases; J trimming: 4 bases; junction bases outside the gene matches: 10. The CDR3 loop spans 15 amino acids. In germline, CDR1 is DFQATT, CDR2 SNEGSKA (reference sequence). CDR3 residues: CSANTRDRATYGYTF. The CDR3 DNA sequence: TGCAGTGCTAATACAAGGGACAGGGCTACCTATGGCTACACCTTC.

Comment on this clonotype: A much larger clone differs from this one at a single base, so this may be a read error. The conserved closing phenylalanine or tryptophan is absent in this CDR3, likely reflecting a read error. The V call is TRBV10-3, the J call TRBJ2-7; D is uncertain. Trimming removed 6 bases from V and 0 bases from J, with 6 bases in between. Per germline, CDR1 ENHRY and CDR2 SYGVKD. The CDR3 has 12 residues. The CDR3 sequence: CAIRESSYEQYL. The CDR3 DNA follows: TGTGCCATCAGAGAGAGCTCCTACGAGCAGTACCTC.

This clonotype was observed a handful of times. The chain employs TRBV27 and TRBJ1-5, with no clear D. V dropped 3 bases and J dropped 5 bases, with 8 bases sitting between them. The CDR3 loop spans 13 amino acids. CDR1 and CDR2 (germline): MNHEY, SMNVEV (reference sequence). CDR3 region: CASSFDPDQPQHF. CDR3 DNA: TGTGCCAGCAGTTTCGATCCGGATCAGCCCCAGCATTTT.

Ten or more counts support this clonotype. V and J are TRBV19 and TRBJ2-5; D remains ambiguous. In germline, CDR1 is LNHDA, CDR2 SQIVND (reference sequence). Trimming removed 0 bases from V and 0 bases from J, with 8 bases in between. CDR3 length: 15 residues. Here the CDR3 DNA reads TGTGCCAGTAGTATAGATTACGGAGACCAAGAGACCCAGTACTTC. It yields the protein CASSIDYGDQETQYF.

The chain joins TRBV19 to TRBJ1-1, with TRBD1 matching over 8 bases. CDR1 is LNHDA, CDR2 SQIVND, per germline (reference sequence). V lost 9 bases, J lost 2 bases, and 5 bases stayed unmatched. The CDR3 sequence is 13 residues long. CDR3 in DNA: TGTGCCAGCCGGGACAGGATAAACACTGAAGCTTTCTTT. Its protein product is CASRDRINTEAFF.

The rearrangement joins TRBV4-1 to TRBJ2-2, with D hard to call. This CDR3 spans 10 amino acids. Trimming removed 5 bases from V and 9 bases from J, with 4 bases in between. In germline, CDR1 is MGHRA, CDR2 YSYEKL. CDR3 DNA sequence: TGCGCCAGCAGCACTAGGGAGCTGTTTTTT. Translation: CASSTRELFF.

This clonotype occurred many times. The chain is built from TRBV29-1 and TRBJ2-2; 14 nucleotides line up with TRBD2. This CDR3 is 15 amino acids long. Germline loops: CDR1 SQVTM, CDR2 ANQGSEA. Trimming cost V 3 bases and J 4 bases; bases outside gene matches: 1. CDR3 loop: CSVEGTSGSTGELFF. In DNA form, the CDR3 reads TGCAGCGTTGAGGGGACTAGCGGGAGCACCGGGGAGCTGTTTTTT.

Regarding this clonotype: Being one base from a much bigger clone, this may be a read error. The chain joins TRBV10-3 to TRBJ1-5, with D uncertain. Germline CDR1 and CDR2: ENHRY and SYGVKD. V lost 1 base and J lost 2, with 12 bases in between. This CDR3 is 16 amino acids long. CDR3 in amino acids: CAISELWEPGNQPQHF. Here the CDR3 DNA reads TGTGCCATCAGTGAGTTGTGGGAACCAGGCAATCAGCCCCAGCATTTT.

This clonotype was recorded many times. The chain recombines TRBV3-1 with TRBJ2-1; 11 positions agree with TRBD2. J lost 4 bases, V lost 2 bases, and 4 bases had no gene match. CDR3 length: 16 residues. Germline CDR1 LGHDT, CDR2 YNNKEL (reference sequence). The CDR3 loop is CASSQMPSGGYNEQFF. CDR3 nucleotides: TGTGCCAGCAGCCAAATGCCTAGCGGGGGGTACAATGAGCAGTTCTTC.

CDR3 protein: CASSQAQGWDYGYTF. The CDR3 DNA follows: TGTGCCAGCAGCCAAGCCCAGGGTTGGGACTATGGCTACACCTTC. The chain employs TRBV3-1 and TRBJ1-2; TRBD1 is a possible D gene (5 bases). Germline V lookup: CDR1 LGHDT, CDR2 YNNKEL (reference sequence). This CDR3 has 15 amino acids. The ends were cut back, 1 base at V and 3 bases at J, with 12 bases in the middle.

This chain connects TRBV28 to TRBJ2-7; 8 nucleotides align to TRBD2. The CDR3 spans 15 residues. CDR1 and CDR2 (germline): MDHEN, SYDVKM. Losses at the gene ends were 3 bases for V and 4 bases for J; bases not matched to a gene: 8. CDR3 sequence reads: CASSFRAGGPYEQYF. DNA for the CDR3: TGTGCCAGCAGTTTTAGGGCGGGAGGACCTTACGAGCAGTACTTC.

This clonotype occurred many times. The chain combines TRBV27 with TRBJ2-1, with D unresolved. Per germline, CDR1 MNHEY and CDR2 SMNVEV (reference sequence). Trimming took off 4 bases at V and 6 bases at J, with 10 bases between the two ends. The CDR3 runs to 13 residues. DNA of the CDR3: TGTGCCAGCAGTTCTCACTCCCTCAATGAGCAGTTCTTC. Translating it yields CASSSHSLNEQFF.

This clonotype was seen many times. The chain uses TRBV24-1 and TRBJ1-4; D gene ambiguous. Germline lookup yields CDR1 KGHDR and CDR2 SFDVKD. The CDR3 totals 12 residues. The V gene lost 4 bases and the J gene lost 4 bases, with 3 bases spanning the gap. The CDR3 loop is CATSDSNEKLFF. The CDR3 DNA reads TGTGCCACCAGTGACAGTAATGAAAAACTGTTTTTT.